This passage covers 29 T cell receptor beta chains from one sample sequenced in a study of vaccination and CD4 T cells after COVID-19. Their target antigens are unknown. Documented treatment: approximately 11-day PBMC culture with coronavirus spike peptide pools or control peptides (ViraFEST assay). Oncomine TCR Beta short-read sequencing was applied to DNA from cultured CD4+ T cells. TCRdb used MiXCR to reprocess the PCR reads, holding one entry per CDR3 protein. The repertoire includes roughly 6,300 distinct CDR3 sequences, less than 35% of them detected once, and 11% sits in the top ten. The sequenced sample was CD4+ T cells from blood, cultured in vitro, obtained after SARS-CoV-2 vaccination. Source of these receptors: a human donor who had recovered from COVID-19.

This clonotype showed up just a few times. CDR3 in amino acids: CASSLGRGSYEQYF. In DNA form, the CDR3 reads TGTGCCAGCAGCTTAGGGAGGGGGTCCTACGAGCAGTACTTC. The rearrangement joins TRBV7-2 to TRBJ2-7, with D perhaps given as TRBD1 or TRBD2 (6 bases each). Germline V gives CDR1 SGHTA, CDR2 FQGNSA. Trimming pared 1 base from V and 1 base from J, leaving 8 bases between. The CDR3 covers 14 residues.

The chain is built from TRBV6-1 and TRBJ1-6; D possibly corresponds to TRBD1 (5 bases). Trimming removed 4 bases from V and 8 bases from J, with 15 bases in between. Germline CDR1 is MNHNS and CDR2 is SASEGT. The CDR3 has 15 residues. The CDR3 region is CASSGDSGGYSPLHF. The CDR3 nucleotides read TGTGCCAGCAGTGGGGACTCCGGGGGATATTCACCCCTCCACTTT.

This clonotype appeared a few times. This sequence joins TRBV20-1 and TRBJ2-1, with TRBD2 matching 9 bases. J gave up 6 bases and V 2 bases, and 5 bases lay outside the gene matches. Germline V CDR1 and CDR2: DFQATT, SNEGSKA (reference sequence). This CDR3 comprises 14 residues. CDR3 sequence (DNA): TGCAGTGCTAGACCAGCGGGACTAGCCAATGAGCAGTTCTTC. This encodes CSARPAGLANEQFF.

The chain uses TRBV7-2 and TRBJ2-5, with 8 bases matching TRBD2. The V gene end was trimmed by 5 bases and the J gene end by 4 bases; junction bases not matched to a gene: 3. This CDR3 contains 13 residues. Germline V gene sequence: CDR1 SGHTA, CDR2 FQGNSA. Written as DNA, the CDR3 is TGTGCCAGCAGCCCCGCGGGGGGAGAGACCCAGTACTTC. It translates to CASSPAGGETQYF.

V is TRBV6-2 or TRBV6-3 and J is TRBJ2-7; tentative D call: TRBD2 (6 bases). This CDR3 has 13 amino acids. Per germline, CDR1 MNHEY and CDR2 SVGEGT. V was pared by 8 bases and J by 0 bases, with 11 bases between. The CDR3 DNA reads TGTGCCAGCGGGCGGGACGACTCCTACGAGCAGTACTTC. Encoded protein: CASGRDDSYEQYF.

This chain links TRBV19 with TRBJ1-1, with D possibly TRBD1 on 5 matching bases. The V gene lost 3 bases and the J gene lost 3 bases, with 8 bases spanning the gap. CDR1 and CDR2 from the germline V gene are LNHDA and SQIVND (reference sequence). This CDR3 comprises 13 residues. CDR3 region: CASSIGGHTEAFF. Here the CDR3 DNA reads TGTGCCAGTAGTATCGGGGGTCACACTGAAGCTTTCTTT.

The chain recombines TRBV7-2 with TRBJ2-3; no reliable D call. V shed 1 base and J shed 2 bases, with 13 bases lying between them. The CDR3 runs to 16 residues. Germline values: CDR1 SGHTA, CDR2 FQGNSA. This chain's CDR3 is CASSLGRQAFTDTQYF. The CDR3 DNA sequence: TGTGCCAGCAGCTTAGGGCGTCAGGCATTCACAGATACGCAGTATTTT.

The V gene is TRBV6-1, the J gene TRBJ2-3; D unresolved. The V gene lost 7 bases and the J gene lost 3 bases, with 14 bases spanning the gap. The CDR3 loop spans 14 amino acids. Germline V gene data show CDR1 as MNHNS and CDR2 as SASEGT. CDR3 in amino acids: CASTTAFGTDTQYF. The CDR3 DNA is TGTGCCAGCACTACAGCCTTTGGGACAGATACGCAGTATTTT.

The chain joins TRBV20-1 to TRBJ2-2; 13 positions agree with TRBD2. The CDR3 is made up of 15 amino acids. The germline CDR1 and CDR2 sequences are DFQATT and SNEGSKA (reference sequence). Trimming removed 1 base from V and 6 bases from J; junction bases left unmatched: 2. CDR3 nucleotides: TGCAGTGCTAGAGTACTAGCGGGGGGGGCCGGGGAGCTGTTTTTT. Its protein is CSARVLAGGAGELFF.

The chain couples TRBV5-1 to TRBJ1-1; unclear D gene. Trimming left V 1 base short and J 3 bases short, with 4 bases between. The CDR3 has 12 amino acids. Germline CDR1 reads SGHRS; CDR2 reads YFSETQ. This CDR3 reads CASSLSDTEAFF. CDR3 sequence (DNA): TGCGCCAGCAGCTTGAGCGACACTGAAGCTTTCTTT. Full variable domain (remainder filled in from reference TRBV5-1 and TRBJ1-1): KAGVTQTPRYLIKTRGQQVTLSCSPISGHRSVSWYQQTPGQGLQFLFEYFSETQRNKGNFPGRFSGRQFSNSRSEMNVSTLELGDSALYLCASSLSDTEAFFGQGTRLTVV.

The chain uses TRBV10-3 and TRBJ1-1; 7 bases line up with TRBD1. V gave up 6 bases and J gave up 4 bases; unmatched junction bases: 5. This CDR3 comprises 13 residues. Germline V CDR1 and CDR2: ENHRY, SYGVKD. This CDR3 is CAISRDSGTEAFF. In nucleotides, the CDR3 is TGTGCCATCAGCCGGGACAGCGGCACTGAAGCTTTCTTT.

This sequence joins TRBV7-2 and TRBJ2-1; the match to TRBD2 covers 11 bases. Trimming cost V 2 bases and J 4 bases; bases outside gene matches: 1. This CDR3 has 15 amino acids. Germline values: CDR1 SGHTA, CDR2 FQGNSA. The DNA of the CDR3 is TGTGCCAGCAGCTTAACTAGCGGGGGTTACAATGAGCAGTTCTTC. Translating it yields CASSLTSGGYNEQFF.

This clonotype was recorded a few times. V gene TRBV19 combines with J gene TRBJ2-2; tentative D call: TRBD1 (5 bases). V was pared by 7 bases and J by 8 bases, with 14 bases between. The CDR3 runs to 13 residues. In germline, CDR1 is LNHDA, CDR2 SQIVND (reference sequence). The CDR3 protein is CASKGQGQGELFF. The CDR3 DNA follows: TGTGCCAGTAAAGGGCAGGGTCAAGGGGAGCTGTTTTTT.

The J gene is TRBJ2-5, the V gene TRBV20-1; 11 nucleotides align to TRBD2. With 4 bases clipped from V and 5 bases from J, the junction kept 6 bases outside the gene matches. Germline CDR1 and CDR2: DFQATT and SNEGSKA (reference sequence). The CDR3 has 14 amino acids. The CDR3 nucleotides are TGCAGTGCTATTAGCGGGGGGGCAGGGGAGACCCAGTACTTC. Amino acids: CSAISGGAGETQYF.

Here the CDR3 reads CASTYSSGGLLVQFF. DNA of the CDR3: TGTGCCAGCACCTACTCGTCAGGGGGCCTTTTAGTGCAGTTCTTC. The V gene is TRBV6-5, the J gene TRBJ2-1; 8 nucleotides match TRBD1. Germline V CDR1 and CDR2: MNHEY, SVGAGI. This CDR3 is 15 amino acids long. V dropped 7 bases and J dropped 12; count of bases not matched to a gene: 17.

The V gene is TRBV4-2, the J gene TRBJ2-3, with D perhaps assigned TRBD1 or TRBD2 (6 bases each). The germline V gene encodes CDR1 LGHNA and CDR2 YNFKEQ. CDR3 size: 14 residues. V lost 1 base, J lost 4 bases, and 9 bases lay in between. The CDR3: CASSQAGGADTQYF. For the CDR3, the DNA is TGTGCCAGCAGCCAAGCCGGGGGCGCAGATACGCAGTATTTT.

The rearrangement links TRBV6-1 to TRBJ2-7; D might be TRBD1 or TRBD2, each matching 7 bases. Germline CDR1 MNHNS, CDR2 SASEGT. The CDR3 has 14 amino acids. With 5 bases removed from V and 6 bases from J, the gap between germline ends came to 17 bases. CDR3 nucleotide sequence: TGTGCCAGCAGTCTTAGGCAGGGGGGGAGCGAGCAGTACTTC. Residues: CASSLRQGGSEQYF.

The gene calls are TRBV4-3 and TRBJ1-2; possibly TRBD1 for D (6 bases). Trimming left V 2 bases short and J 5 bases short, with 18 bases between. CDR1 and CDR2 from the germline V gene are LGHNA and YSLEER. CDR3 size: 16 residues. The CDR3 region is CASSQKGQTRGYGYTF. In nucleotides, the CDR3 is TGCGCCAGCAGCCAAAAAGGACAGACGAGGGGATATGGCTACACCTTC.

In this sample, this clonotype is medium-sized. CDR3 residues: CSARAGQGYNSPLHF. CDR3 in DNA: TGCAGTGCTAGAGCGGGACAGGGGTATAATTCACCCCTCCACTTT. The chain combines TRBV20-1 with TRBJ1-6; 10 positions match TRBD1. The CDR3 contains 15 residues. Looked up from germline, CDR1 is DFQATT and CDR2 is SNEGSKA (reference sequence). Unmatched junction bases numbered 1, after V lost 1 base and J lost 4 bases.

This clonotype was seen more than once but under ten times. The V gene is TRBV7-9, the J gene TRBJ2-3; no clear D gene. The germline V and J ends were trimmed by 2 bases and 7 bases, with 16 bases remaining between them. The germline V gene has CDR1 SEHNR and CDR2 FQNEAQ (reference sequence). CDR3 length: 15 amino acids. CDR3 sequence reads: CASSLNPGRKHTQYF. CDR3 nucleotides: TGTGCCAGCAGCTTAAATCCGGGCCGAAAGCATACGCAGTATTTT. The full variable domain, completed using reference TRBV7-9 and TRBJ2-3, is DTGVSQNPRHKITKRGQNVTFRCDPISEHNRLYWYRQTLGQGPEFLTYFQNEAQLEKSRLLSDRFSAERPKGSFSTLEIQRTEQGDSAMYLCASSLNPGRKHTQYFGPGTRLTVL.

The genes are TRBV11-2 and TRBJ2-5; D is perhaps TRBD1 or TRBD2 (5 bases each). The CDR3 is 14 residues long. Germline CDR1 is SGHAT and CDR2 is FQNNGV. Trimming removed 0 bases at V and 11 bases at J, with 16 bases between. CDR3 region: CASSLDGASPGQYF. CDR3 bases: TGTGCCAGCAGCTTAGATGGGGCTAGCCCGGGGCAGTACTTC.

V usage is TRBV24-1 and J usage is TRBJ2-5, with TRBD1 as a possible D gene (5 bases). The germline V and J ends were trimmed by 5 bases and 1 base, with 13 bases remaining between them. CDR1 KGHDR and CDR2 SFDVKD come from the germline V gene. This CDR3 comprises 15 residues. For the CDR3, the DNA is TGTGCCACCAGTGCTAGTGGTGGGGCCCAAGAGACCCAGTACTTC. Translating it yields CATSASGGAQETQYF.

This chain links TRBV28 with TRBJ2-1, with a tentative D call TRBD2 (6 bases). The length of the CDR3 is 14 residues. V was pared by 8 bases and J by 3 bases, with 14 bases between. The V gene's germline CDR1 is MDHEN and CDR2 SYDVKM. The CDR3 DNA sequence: TGTGCCAGCGACGGGAGTTCGGTCTACAATGAGCAGTTCTTC. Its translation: CASDGSSVYNEQFF.

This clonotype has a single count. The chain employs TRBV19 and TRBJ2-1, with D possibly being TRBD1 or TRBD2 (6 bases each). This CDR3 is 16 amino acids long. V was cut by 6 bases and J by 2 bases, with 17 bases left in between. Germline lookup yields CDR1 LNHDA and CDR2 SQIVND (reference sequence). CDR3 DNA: TGTGCCAGTAGACACCTGATGGGGGGCCCCTACAATGAGCAGTTCTTC. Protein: CASRHLMGGPYNEQFF.

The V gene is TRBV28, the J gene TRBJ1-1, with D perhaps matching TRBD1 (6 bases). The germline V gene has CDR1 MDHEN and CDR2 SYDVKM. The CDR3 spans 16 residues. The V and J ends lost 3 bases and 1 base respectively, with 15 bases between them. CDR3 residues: CASSLDFGGWNTEAFF. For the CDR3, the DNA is TGTGCCAGCAGTTTGGACTTCGGGGGCTGGAACACTGAAGCTTTCTTT.

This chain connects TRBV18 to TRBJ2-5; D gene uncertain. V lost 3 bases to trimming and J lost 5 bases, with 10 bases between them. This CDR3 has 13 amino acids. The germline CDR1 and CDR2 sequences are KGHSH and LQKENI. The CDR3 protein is CASSPGSRETQYF. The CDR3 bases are TGTGCCAGCTCACCGGGCTCGCGGGAGACCCAGTACTTC.

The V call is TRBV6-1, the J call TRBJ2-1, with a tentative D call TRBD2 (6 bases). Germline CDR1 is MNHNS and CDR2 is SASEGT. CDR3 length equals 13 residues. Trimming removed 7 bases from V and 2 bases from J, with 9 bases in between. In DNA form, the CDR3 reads TGTGCCAGCATTGCGGGACCCTACAATGAGCAGTTCTTC. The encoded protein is CASIAGPYNEQFF.

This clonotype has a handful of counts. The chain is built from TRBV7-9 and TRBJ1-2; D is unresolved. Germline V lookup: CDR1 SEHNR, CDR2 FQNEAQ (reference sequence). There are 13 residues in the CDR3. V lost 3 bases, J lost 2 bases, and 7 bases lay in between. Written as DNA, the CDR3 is TGTGCCAGCAGCTTGCAGGAGAACTATGGCTACACCTTC. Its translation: CASSLQENYGYTF.

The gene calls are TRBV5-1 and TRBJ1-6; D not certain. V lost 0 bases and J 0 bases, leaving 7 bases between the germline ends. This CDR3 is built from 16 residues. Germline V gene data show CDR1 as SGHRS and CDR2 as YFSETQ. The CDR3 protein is CASSLASSSYNSPLHF. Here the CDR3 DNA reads TGCGCCAGCAGCTTGGCCTCCAGCTCCTATAATTCACCCCTCCACTTT.